This T cell receptor beta chain was sequenced during a study of shared clonotypes between healthy human individuals. Only Caucasian adults living in Nashville, Tennessee made up the donor group. Study-level points and caveats: The study's rarefaction showed incomplete sorted-subset sequencing despite large depth. Some clonotypes were shared by all four sorted-subset donors, while others were not shared. The non-shared ones had lower generation probabilities than the shared ones. Naive subsets typically showed greater estimated richness than memory subsets.

Worth noting for this clone: Antigen: not known. Other DNA sequences in the sample encode the same CDR3.

Profiling relied on immunoSEQ multiplex PCR, and the TCRdb table lists in-frame clones only, not all of them. The sample lists around 2.1 million clones, around 95% occurring once. Trimming took 0 bases from V and 0 from J, leaving 6 bases between them. The CDR3 spans 16 residues. Germline V CDR1 and CDR2: MGHRA, YSYEKL. This sequence originates from a man aged 18-30 years in good health. The chain couples TRBV4-1 to TRBJ2-6; D gene uncertain. Material: naive CD4+ T cells sorted from blood. As for subset: CD45RA+ positively selected. The CDR3 loop reads CASSQDLGSGANVLTF. CDR3 sequence (DNA): TGCGCCAGCAGCCAAGATCTTGGCTCTGGGGCCAACGTCCTGACTTTC.